The present entry profiles one T cell receptor (beta chain) with its context. Per germline, CDR1 SEHNR and CDR2 FQNEAQ (reference sequence). Trimming shortened V by 7 bases and J by 0 bases, and 21 bases separated the two germline ends. The CDR3 extends over 18 amino acids. The record originates from a study of molecular identifiers for immune sequencing clone quantification. MiXCR, applied by TCRdb to the PCR reads, yields one record per CDR3 protein. Here the sample spans approximately 500,000 distinct CDR3 sequences, around 21% being singletons. The J gene is TRBJ2-2, the V gene TRBV7-9; the D gene is possibly TRBD2 (6 bases). Sequenced input: naive CD8+ T cells from blood, with Jurkat cell RNA spiked in. Subset in this sample: FACS-sorted CD8+CD4-CCR7+CD45RA+ naive T cells. This receptor was identified in a human donor in good health. Some libraries in this study had Jurkat cell RNA spiked in. The CDR3 loop is CASTRVLGTLPNTGELFF. As DNA, the CDR3 is TGTGCCAGCACCCGCGTGTTGGGGACTCTACCGAACACCGGGGAGCTGTTTTTT.